This T cell receptor (beta chain) came from a study of blood T cell repertoires in COVID-19. The assay was immunoSEQ multiplex PCR, and TCRdb's table has in-frame clones only and misses some. The data contain 250,000 to 350,000 clones, about 81% of them seen just once; the ten biggest clones take up roughly 1.6%. This CDR3 contains 16 residues. The V and J ends lost 6 bases and 5 bases, in that order; junction bases with no gene match: 12. Germline-derived CDR1 and CDR2 are ENHRY and SYGVKD. The sequencing input was peripheral blood. This TCR was recovered from a human donor with COVID-19, enrolled during active disease. The donor label of this sample is uncertain. This rearrangement joins TRBV10-3 to TRBJ1-4; 7 nucleotides line up with TRBD1. The CDR3 DNA reads as TGTGCCATCAGGACTAATGACGGGACAGAGAATGAAAAACTGTTTTTT. Translation: CAIRTNDGTENEKLFF.